Shown below are 24 T cell receptor beta chains from a single sample sequenced in a study of spatial heterogeneity in lung cancer (dated by TCRdb to the late 2010s). Libraries were built with 5' RACE. Sequencing was performed on a NextSeq 500. TCRdb trimmed the raw reads at Q25, called clones with MiXCR and kept productive beta chains. Duplicate CDR3 protein sequences are folded into a single record with the most common DNA and genes. The sample yields roughly 9,600 distinct CDR3 sequences; around 6.3% were counted once. The ten largest make up 25% to 35% of the sample. The full study reports these points: A correlation was observed between the number of expanded intratumoral alpha and beta TCRs and the tumor nonsynonymous mutation count.

The intended sense of this specimen's time point label: sample taken at primary tumor resection. No antigen has been identified for these receptors. The material was lung tumor tissue, obtained at surgery. These receptors all come from a male donor with early-stage non-small cell lung cancer.

The table lists this clonotype with many counts. The rearrangement joins TRBV27 to TRBJ2-5; TRBD1 might be the D (5 bases). Trimming shortened V by 5 bases and J by 2 bases, and 9 bases separated the two germline ends. This CDR3 has 13 amino acids. CDR1 is MNHEY and CDR2 is SMNVEV in the germline V gene (reference sequence). CDR3 coding DNA: TGTGCCAGCAGTATCAGGGTGCAAGAGACCCAGTACTTC. It encodes CASSIRVQETQYF.

The chain couples TRBV28 to TRBJ2-6; D uncertain. Trimming cost V 6 bases and J 3 bases, with 9 bases left between them. The length of the CDR3 is 14 residues. Per germline, CDR1 MDHEN and CDR2 SYDVKM. The CDR3 sequence is CASSPPGGANVLTF. In nucleotides, the CDR3 is TGTGCCAGCAGCCCTCCGGGTGGGGCCAACGTCCTGACTTTC. Filled out from reference TRBV28 and TRBJ2-6, the complete variable domain reads DVKVTQSSRYLVKRTGEKVFLECVQDMDHENMFWYRQDPGLGLRLIYFSYDVKMKEKGDIPEGYSVSREKKERFSLILESASTNQTSMYLCASSPPGGANVLTFGAGSRLTVL.

This clonotype occurred a few times. The chain is built from TRBV5-4 and TRBJ2-3, with D perhaps TRBD2 (5 bases). Per germline, CDR1 SGHNT and CDR2 YYREEE (reference sequence). This CDR3 is 16 amino acids long. Trimming cost V 0 bases and J 0 bases, with 11 bases left between them. The CDR3 DNA sequence: TGTGCCAGCAGCTTGGTTCCGCGGGTGAGCACAGATACGCAGTATTTT. Protein sequence: CASSLVPRVSTDTQYF.

Worth noting for this clonotype: An end of the junction does not agree with germline; a read error may underlie this. V usage is TRBV20-1 and J usage is TRBJ2-4; 7 bases map to TRBD1. The CDR3 has 15 amino acids. CDR1 and CDR2 from the germline V gene are DFQATT and SNEGSKA (reference sequence). The CDR3 DNA is TGCAGTGCTAGAGATTCTGGCAGGGGGAAAAACATTAAGTACTTC. This codes for CSARDSGRGKNIKYF.

This clonotype was found many times. The rearrangement uses TRBV28 and TRBJ2-7, with D possibly TRBD2 on 6 matching bases. The germline CDR1 and CDR2 sequences are MDHEN and SYDVKM. Trimming stripped 2 bases from V and 9 bases from J, with 8 bases between. The CDR3 has 11 residues. The CDR3 region is CASSLRGTQYF. Written as DNA, the CDR3 is TGTGCCAGCAGTTTACGGGGGACGCAGTACTTC.

The V call is TRBV5-1, the J call TRBJ1-2, with 9 bases identical to TRBD1. The V segment lost 0 bases and the J segment 8 bases; nucleotides outside the gene matches: 8. The CDR3 has 15 residues. CDR1 and CDR2 (germline): SGHRS, YFSETQ. The CDR3 loop reads CASSLVSGTGFGYTF. The CDR3 DNA sequence: TGCGCCAGCAGCTTGGTATCCGGGACAGGGTTCGGCTACACCTTC.

This rearrangement joins TRBV12-3 or TRBV12-4 to TRBJ2-3, with 7 bases aligning to TRBD1. The CDR3 extends over 16 amino acids. Trimming removed 6 bases from V and 4 bases from J; junction bases left unmatched: 13. The DNA of the CDR3 is TGTGCCAGCAGGGACAGGATTACTCTGGGGTCAGATACGCAGTATTTT. Amino acids: CASRDRITLGSDTQYF.

The CDR3 DNA follows: TGCGCCAGCAGCCTGGTGGGGGGTTCACCCCTCCACTTT. It encodes CASSLVGGSPLHF. The rearrangement uses TRBV5-1 and TRBJ1-6, with D perhaps TRBD1 (5 bases). Germline V lookup: CDR1 SGHRS, CDR2 YFSETQ. V gave up 4 bases and J gave up 9 bases, with 11 bases separating them. This CDR3 is built from 13 residues.

There are many counts of this clonotype. The rearrangement uses TRBV6-2 or TRBV6-3 and TRBJ2-1; D ambiguous. Germline CDR1 reads MNHEY; CDR2 reads SVGEGT. Trimming stripped 3 bases from V and 7 bases from J, with 10 bases between. The CDR3 has 13 amino acids. Written as DNA, the CDR3 is TGTGCCAGCAGTTATTCCAATGGGAATGAGCAGTTCTTC. It specifies CASSYSNGNEQFF.

Only a few counts were recorded for this clonotype. This chain uses TRBV7-8 with TRBJ2-1; the D is unclear. The germline gives CDR1 SGHVS, CDR2 FQNEAQ. This CDR3 spans 14 amino acids. Trimming took off 5 bases at V and 6 bases at J, with 14 bases between the two ends. The CDR3 here is CASSPLFIRNEQFF. CDR3 DNA: TGTGCCAGCAGCCCACTTTTTATCCGCAATGAGCAGTTCTTC.

This clonotype was recorded many times. J is TRBJ1-4 and V is TRBV9; TRBD1 might be the D (5 bases). Germline CDR1 is SGDLS and CDR2 is YYNGEE. V lost 0 bases, J lost 4 bases, and 16 bases lay in between. This CDR3 has 17 residues. The CDR3 here is CASSVGNSQGYNEKLFF. The CDR3 DNA follows: TGTGCCAGCAGCGTAGGAAATAGCCAGGGCTATAATGAAAAACTGTTTTTT.

This chain connects TRBV28 to TRBJ2-1, with a possible D match to TRBD2 (5 bases). CDR3 length: 13 residues. V shed 9 bases and J shed 8 bases, with 17 bases lying between them. Germline CDR1 reads MDHEN; CDR2 reads SYDVKM. The CDR3, as DNA: TGTGCCAGTCGGGGTCTTACCTTATATGAGCAGTTCTTC. Translating it yields CASRGLTLYEQFF.

This clonotype was seen at least ten times. The chain links TRBV9 to TRBJ1-2; D remains ambiguous. V lost 0 bases to trimming and J lost 4 bases, with 13 bases between them. The germline CDR1 and CDR2 sequences are SGDLS and YYNGEE. The CDR3 sequence is 15 residues long. CDR3: CASSVDPGPGYGYTF. The CDR3, as DNA: TGTGCCAGCAGCGTAGACCCCGGACCGGGCTATGGCTACACCTTC.

The sample holds many counts of this clonotype. This chain connects TRBV7-2 to TRBJ2-3; 9 bases are shared with TRBD1. V lost 5 bases to trimming and J lost 6 bases; unmatched junction nucleotides: 15. Germline assignment: CDR1 SGHTA and CDR2 FQGNSA. This CDR3 has 17 residues. The CDR3 spells CASSPHIPQGAIDTQYF. The CDR3 nucleotides read TGTGCCAGCAGCCCCCACATCCCACAGGGGGCCATTGATACGCAGTATTTT.

At least ten counts were recorded for this clonotype. CDR3 sequence reads: CARKGAGNTIYF. The CDR3, as DNA: TGTGCCCGCAAGGGTGCTGGAAACACCATATATTTT. The chain joins TRBV2 to TRBJ1-3; D unclear. V lost 11 bases, J lost 2 bases, and 10 bases lay in between. In germline, CDR1 is SNHLY, CDR2 FYNNEI. The CDR3 sequence is 12 residues long.

This clonotype was observed many times. The CDR3 nucleotides are TGTGCCAGCAGTCCTTTTCTACTAGCGGGGCGGTGGCAGTACTTC. This translates into CASSPFLLAGRWQYF. The gene calls are TRBV28 and TRBJ2-7, with 10 nucleotides matching TRBD2. Germline V gene sequence: CDR1 MDHEN, CDR2 SYDVKM. The CDR3 has 15 amino acids. The junction had 13 bases not matched to a gene; V was cut back by 5 bases and J by 9 bases. Drawing the rest from reference TRBV28 and TRBJ2-7, the complete variable domain is DVKVTQSSRYLVKRTGEKVFLECVQDMDHENMFWYRQDPGLGLRLIYFSYDVKMKEKGDIPEGYSVSREKKERFSLILESASTNQTSMYLCASSPFLLAGRWQYFGPGTRLTVT.

Many counts were recorded for this clonotype. J is TRBJ1-4 and V is TRBV7-9; 9 nucleotides line up with TRBD1. Per the germline V gene, CDR1 is SEHNR and CDR2 is FQNEAQ (reference sequence). This CDR3 region has 17 residues. V dropped 5 bases and J dropped 4; count of bases not matched to a gene: 11. The CDR3 region is CASSARLAGQGNEKLFF. The CDR3 DNA reads as TGTGCCAGCAGCGCTAGGCTTGCGGGACAGGGTAATGAAAAACTGTTTTTT.

This clonotype was detected many times. This chain uses TRBV7-2 with TRBJ1-5; D remains unclear. This CDR3 spans 14 amino acids. The V and J ends lost 5 bases and 0 bases respectively, with 8 bases between them. CDR1 and CDR2 (germline): SGHTA, FQGNSA. DNA for the CDR3: TGTGCCAGCAGCCCGACAAATAGCAATCAGCCCCAGCATTTT. Its translation is CASSPTNSNQPQHF.

This clonotype was seen a few times. The rearrangement joins TRBV5-1 to TRBJ2-1, with D tentatively TRBD1 (6 bases). This CDR3 is 15 amino acids long. CDR1 is SGHRS, CDR2 YFSETQ, per germline. V was pared by 0 bases and J by 8 bases, with 15 bases between. CDR3 sequence (DNA): TGCGCCAGCAGCTTGGCCGGAAACAGGGAAGATGAGCAGTTCTTC. Protein product: CASSLAGNREDEQFF.

Many counts were recorded for this clonotype. The V call is TRBV27, the J call TRBJ1-1; D is possibly TRBD1 (5 bases). Trimming took 11 bases from V and 3 from J, leaving 16 bases between them. This CDR3 comprises 13 residues. Germline loops: CDR1 MNHEY, CDR2 SMNVEV (reference sequence). This CDR3 is CAVGTNRDTEAFF. The CDR3 DNA is TGTGCCGTGGGGACTAATCGGGACACTGAAGCTTTCTTT.

The V call is TRBV7-8, the J call TRBJ1-5, with TRBD1 as a possible D gene (5 bases). Deletions cut 0 bases from V and 0 bases from J, with 12 bases between. The length of the CDR3 is 17 residues. CDR1 and CDR2 (germline): SGHVS, FQNEAQ. The CDR3 sequence is CASSLASGGVSNQPQHF. The CDR3 bases are TGTGCCAGCAGCTTAGCGTCGGGGGGGGTTAGCAATCAGCCCCAGCATTTT.

The rearrangement uses TRBV30 and TRBJ1-1; D is unclear. The ends were cut back, 1 base at V and 3 bases at J, with 9 bases in the middle. Germline-derived CDR1 and CDR2 are GTSNPN and SVGIG (reference sequence). CDR3 size: 13 residues. The CDR3: CAWSEAVHTEAFF. CDR3 in DNA: TGTGCCTGGAGTGAGGCGGTGCACACTGAAGCTTTCTTT.

This clonotype has at least ten counts. The chain couples TRBV30 to TRBJ2-5, with unresolved D. Trimming removed 3 bases at V and 2 bases at J, with 10 bases between. CDR1 is GTSNPN and CDR2 is SVGIG in the germline V gene (reference sequence). The CDR3 runs to 13 residues. In DNA, the CDR3 is TGTGCCTGGAGCCCGGGTCTACAAGAGACCCAGTACTTC. It codes for CAWSPGLQETQYF. Full variable domain (outside the CDR3, taken from reference TRBV30 and TRBJ2-5): SQTIHQWPATLVQPVGSPLSLECTVEGTSNPNLYWYRQAAGRGLQLLFYSVGIGQISSEVPQNLSASRPQDRQFILSSKKLLLSDSGFYLCAWSPGLQETQYFGPGTRLLVL.

This clonotype is labeled as medium-sized. In nucleotides, the CDR3 is TGTGCCAGCAGTTTACCCCCCCCAGGGGATCAGCCCCAGCATTTT. This codes for CASSLPPPGDQPQHF. This chain uses TRBV28 with TRBJ1-5, with D tentatively TRBD1 (6 bases). The CDR3 consists of 15 residues. Germline-derived CDR1 and CDR2 are MDHEN and SYDVKM. Deletions cut 2 bases from V and 5 bases from J, with 13 bases between.